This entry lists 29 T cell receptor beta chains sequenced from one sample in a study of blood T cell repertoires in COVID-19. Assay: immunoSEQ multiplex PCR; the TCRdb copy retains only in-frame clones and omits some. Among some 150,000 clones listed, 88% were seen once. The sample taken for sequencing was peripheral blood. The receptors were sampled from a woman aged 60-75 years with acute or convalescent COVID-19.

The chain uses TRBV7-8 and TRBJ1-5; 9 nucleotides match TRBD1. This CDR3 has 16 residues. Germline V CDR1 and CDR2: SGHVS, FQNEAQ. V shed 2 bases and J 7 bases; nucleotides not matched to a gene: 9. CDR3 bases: TGTGCCAGCAGCTTACGCCTACAGGGGGCCGTGCAGCCCCAGCATTTT. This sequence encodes CASSLRLQGAVQPQHF.

CDR3 sequence: CASRQTGIETQYF. The CDR3 DNA is TGTGCCAGCAGGCAGACAGGGATTGAGACCCAGTACTTC. The chain links TRBV6-5 to TRBJ2-5; 7 bases fit TRBD1. The V gene's germline CDR1 is MNHEY and CDR2 SVGAGI. V gave up 6 bases and J gave up 5 bases; unmatched junction bases: 6. This CDR3 spans 13 amino acids.

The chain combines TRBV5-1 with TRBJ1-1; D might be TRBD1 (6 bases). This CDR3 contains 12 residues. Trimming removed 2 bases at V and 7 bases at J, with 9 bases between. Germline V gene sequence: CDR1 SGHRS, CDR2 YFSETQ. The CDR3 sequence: CASSLRQDEAFF. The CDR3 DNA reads TGCGCCAGCAGCTTAAGACAGGATGAAGCTTTCTTT.

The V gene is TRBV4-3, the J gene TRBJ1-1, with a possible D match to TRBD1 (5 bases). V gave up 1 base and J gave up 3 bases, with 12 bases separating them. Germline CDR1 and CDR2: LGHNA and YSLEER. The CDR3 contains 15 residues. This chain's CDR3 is CASSQVIAGDTEAFF. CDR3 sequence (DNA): TGCGCCAGCAGCCAAGTAATCGCGGGGGACACTGAAGCTTTCTTT.

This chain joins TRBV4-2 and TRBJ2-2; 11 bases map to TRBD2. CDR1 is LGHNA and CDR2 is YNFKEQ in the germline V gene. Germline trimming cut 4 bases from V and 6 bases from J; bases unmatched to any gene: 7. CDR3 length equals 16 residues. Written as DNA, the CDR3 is TGTGCCAGCAGCCCCTTTAGCGGGGGGGGTTCCGGGGAGCTGTTTTTT. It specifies CASSPFSGGGSGELFF.

The CDR3 sequence is CASRAGLVNQPQHF. CDR3 sequence (DNA): TGTGCCAGCAGGGCCGGACTGGTGAATCAGCCCCAGCATTTT. V gene TRBV2 combines with J gene TRBJ1-5; D call uncertain. This CDR3 spans 14 amino acids. V was pared by 6 bases and J by 4 bases, with 13 bases between. Looked up from germline, CDR1 is SNHLY and CDR2 is FYNNEI.

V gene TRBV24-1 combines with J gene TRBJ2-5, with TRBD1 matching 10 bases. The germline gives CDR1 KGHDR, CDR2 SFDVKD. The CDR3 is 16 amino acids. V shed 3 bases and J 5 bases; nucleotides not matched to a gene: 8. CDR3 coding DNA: TGTGCCACCAGTGATGCCGGGACAGGGGAAGGTGAGACCCAGTACTTC. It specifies CATSDAGTGEGETQYF.

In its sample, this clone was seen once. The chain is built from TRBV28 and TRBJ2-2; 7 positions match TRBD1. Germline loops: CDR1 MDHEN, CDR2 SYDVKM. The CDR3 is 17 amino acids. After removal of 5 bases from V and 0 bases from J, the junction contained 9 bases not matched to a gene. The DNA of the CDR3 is TGTGCCAGCAGTACCGGGACAGCGGCTGCGAACACCGGGGAGCTGTTTTTT. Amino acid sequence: CASSTGTAAANTGELFF.

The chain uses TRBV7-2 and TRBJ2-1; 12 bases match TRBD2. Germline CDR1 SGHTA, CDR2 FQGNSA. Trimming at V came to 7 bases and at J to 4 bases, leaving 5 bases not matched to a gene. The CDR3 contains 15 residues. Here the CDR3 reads CASTVTSGGYNEQFF. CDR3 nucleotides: TGTGCCAGCACCGTGACTAGCGGGGGTTACAATGAGCAGTTCTTC.

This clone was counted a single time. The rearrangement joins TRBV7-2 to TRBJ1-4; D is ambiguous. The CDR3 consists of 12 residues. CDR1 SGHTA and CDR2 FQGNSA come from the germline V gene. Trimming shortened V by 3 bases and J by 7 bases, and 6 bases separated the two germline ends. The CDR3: CASSLGGEKLFF. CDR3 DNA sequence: TGTGCCAGCAGCTTGGGAGGTGAAAAACTGTTTTTT.

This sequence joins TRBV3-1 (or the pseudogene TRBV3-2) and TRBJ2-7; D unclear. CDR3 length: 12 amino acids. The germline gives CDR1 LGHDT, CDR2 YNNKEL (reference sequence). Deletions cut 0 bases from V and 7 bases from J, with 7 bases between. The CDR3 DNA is TGTGCCAGCAGCCAAGAGATCAGGGAGCAGTACTTC. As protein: CASSQEIREQYF.

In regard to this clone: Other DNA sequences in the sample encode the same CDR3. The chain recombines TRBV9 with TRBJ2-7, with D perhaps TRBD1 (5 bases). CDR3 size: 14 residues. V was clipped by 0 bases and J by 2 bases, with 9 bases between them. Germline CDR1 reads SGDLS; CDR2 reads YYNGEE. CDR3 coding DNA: TGTGCCAGCAGCGTAGGGGCAGGGCCCTACGAGCAGTACTTC. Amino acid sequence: CASSVGAGPYEQYF.

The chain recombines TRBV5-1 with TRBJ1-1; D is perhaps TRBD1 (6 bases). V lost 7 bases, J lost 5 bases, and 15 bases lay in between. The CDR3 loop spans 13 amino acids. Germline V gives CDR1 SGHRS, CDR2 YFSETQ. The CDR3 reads CASAGVRGTEAFF. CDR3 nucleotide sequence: TGCGCCAGCGCGGGGGTGAGGGGGACTGAAGCTTTCTTT. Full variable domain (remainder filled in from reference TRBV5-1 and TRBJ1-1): KAGVTQTPRYLIKTRGQQVTLSCSPISGHRSVSWYQQTPGQGLQFLFEYFSETQRNKGNFPGRFSGRQFSNSRSEMNVSTLELGDSALYLCASAGVRGTEAFFGQGTRLTVV.

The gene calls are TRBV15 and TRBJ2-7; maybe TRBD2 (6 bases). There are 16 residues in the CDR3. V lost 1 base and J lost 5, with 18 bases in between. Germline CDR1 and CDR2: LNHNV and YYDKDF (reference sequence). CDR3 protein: CATSRVQGGSRHEQYF. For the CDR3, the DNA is TGTGCCACCAGCAGAGTCCAAGGAGGGTCCAGGCACGAGCAGTACTTC. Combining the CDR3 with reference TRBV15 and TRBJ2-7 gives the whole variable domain DAMVIQNPRYQVTQFGKPVTLSCSQTLNHNVMYWYQQKSSQAPKLLFHYYDKDFNNEADTPDNFQSRRPNTSFCFLDIRSPGLGDTAMYLCATSRVQGGSRHEQYFGPGTRLTVT.

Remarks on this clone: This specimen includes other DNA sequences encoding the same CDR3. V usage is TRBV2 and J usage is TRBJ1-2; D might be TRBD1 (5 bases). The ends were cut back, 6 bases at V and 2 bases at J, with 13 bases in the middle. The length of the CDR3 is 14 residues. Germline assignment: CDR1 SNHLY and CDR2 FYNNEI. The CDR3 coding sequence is TGTGCCAGCAGCCCGGGAGGGACCAACTATGGCTACACCTTC. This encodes CASSPGGTNYGYTF.

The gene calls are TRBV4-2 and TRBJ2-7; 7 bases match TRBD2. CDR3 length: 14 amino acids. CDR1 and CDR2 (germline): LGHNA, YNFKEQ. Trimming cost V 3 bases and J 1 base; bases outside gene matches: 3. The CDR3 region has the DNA TGTGCCAGCAGCCAGGCGGGGGAATCCTACGAGCAGTACTTC. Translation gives CASSQAGESYEQYF.

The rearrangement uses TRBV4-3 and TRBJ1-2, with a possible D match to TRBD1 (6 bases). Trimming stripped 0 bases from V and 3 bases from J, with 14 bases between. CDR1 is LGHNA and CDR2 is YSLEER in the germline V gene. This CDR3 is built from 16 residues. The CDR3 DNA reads TGCGCCAGCAGCCAAGATCTCGGGGAGGGGGACTATGGCTACACCTTC. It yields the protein CASSQDLGEGDYGYTF.

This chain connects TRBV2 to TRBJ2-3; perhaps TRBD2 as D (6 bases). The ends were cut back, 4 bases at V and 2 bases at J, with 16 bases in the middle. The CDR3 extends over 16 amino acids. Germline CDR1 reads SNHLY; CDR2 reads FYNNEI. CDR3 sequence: CASSGSRETDTDTQYF. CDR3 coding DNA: TGTGCCAGCAGTGGAAGTCGGGAGACTGACACAGATACGCAGTATTTT.

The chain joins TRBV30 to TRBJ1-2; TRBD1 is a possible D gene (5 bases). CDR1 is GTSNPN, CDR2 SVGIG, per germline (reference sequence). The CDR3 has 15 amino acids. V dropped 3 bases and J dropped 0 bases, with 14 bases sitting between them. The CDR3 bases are TGTGCCTGGAGACCAGACAGCCTAGCTAACTATGGCTACACCTTC. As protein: CAWRPDSLANYGYTF.

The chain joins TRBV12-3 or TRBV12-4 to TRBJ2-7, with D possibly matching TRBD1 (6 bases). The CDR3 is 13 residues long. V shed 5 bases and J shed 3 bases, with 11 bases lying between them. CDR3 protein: CASSLRQDYEQYF. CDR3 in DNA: TGTGCCAGCAGTCTTCGACAGGACTACGAGCAGTACTTC.

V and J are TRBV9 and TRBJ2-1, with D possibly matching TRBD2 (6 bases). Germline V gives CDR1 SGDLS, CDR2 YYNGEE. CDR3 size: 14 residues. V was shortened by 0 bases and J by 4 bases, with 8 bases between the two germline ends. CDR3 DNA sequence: TGTGCCAGCAGCGTAGCGGGGGTATACAATGAGCAGTTCTTC. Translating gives CASSVAGVYNEQFF.

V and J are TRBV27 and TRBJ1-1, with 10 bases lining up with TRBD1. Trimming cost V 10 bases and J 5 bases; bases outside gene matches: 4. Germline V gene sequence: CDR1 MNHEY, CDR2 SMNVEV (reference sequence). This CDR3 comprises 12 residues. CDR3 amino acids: CAIRTGGTEAFF. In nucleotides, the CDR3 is TGTGCCATCCGGACAGGGGGGACTGAAGCTTTCTTT.

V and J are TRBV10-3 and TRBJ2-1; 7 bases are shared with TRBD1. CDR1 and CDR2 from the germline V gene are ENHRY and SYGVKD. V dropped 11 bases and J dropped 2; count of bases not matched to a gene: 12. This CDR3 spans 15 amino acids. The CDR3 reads CASNALDRTYNEQFF. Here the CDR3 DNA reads TGTGCCTCAAACGCCTTGGACAGGACCTACAATGAGCAGTTCTTC.

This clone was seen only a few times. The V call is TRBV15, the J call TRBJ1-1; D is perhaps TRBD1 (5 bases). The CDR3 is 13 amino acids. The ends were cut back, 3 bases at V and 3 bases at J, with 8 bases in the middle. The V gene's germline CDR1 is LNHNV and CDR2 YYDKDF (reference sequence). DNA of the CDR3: TGTGCCACCAGCAGGGGGGGAGACACTGAAGCTTTCTTT. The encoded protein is CATSRGGDTEAFF.

The CDR3 DNA reads as TGTGCCAGCAGACCCGCCGGGACAGAGAGCACAGATACGCAGTATTTT. The encoded protein is CASRPAGTESTDTQYF. The rearrangement uses TRBV28 and TRBJ2-3, with 7 bases identical to TRBD1. Per the germline V gene, CDR1 is MDHEN and CDR2 is SYDVKM. V gave up 6 bases and J gave up 0 bases; unmatched junction bases: 9. This CDR3 is 16 amino acids long.

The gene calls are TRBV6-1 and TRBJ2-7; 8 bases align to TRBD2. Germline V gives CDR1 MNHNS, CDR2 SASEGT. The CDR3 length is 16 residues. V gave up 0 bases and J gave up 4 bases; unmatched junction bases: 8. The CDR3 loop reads CASSEAIAGGFYEQYF. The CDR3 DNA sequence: TGTGCCAGCAGTGAAGCGATCGCGGGGGGCTTTTACGAGCAGTACTTC.

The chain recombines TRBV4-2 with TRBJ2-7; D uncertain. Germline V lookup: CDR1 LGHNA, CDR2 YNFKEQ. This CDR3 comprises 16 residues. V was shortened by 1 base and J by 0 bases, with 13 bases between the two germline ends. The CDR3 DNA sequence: TGTGCCAGCAGCCAAGCGTCCCAGGATAGCTCCTACGAGCAGTACTTC. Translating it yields CASSQASQDSSYEQYF.

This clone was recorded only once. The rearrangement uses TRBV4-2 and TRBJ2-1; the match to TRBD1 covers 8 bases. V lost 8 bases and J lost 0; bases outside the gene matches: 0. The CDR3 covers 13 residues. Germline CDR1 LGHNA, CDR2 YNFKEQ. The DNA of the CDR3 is TGTGCCAGCGGACAGGGCTCCTACAATGAGCAGTTCTTC. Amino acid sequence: CASGQGSYNEQFF.

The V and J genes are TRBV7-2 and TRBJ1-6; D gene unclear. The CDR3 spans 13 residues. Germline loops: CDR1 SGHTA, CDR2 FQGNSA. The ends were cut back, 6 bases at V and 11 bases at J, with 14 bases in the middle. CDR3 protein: CASRSQRGTPLHF. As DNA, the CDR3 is TGTGCCAGCAGATCCCAGAGAGGAACACCCCTCCACTTT.